These 24 T cell receptor beta chains were all obtained from the same sample, sequenced in a study of T cell responses to AZD1222 COVID-19 vaccine. Sequenced by immunoSEQ multiplex PCR; TCRdb stores in-frame clones only, minus some. The sample has 65,000 to 80,000 clones, around 90% seen once. The material sequenced was peripheral blood, taken 28 days after the second dose of the MenACWY control vaccine. These receptors originate from an adult who received the MenACWY meningococcal vaccine as a control.

This sequence joins TRBV7-9 and TRBJ2-1; D possibly corresponds to TRBD2 (6 bases). CDR1 and CDR2 (germline): SEHNR, FQNEAQ (reference sequence). This CDR3 is 15 amino acids long. Trimming took 1 base from V and 5 from J, leaving 12 bases between them. For the CDR3, the DNA is TGTGCCAGCAGCTTAGATGGGGGAGGACACAATGAGCAGTTCTTC. Translation: CASSLDGGGHNEQFF.

A few counts support this clone. The V gene is TRBV12-5, the J gene TRBJ2-3, with 8 bases that match TRBD1. Germline trimming cut 10 bases from V and 2 bases from J; bases unmatched to any gene: 5. In germline, CDR1 is LGHNT, CDR2 FRNRAP. The CDR3 covers 13 residues. The CDR3 DNA is TGTGCTACGGGGACAGGATCCACAGATACGCAGTATTTT. Its protein product is CATGTGSTDTQYF. The variable domain in full, completed from reference TRBV12-5 and TRBJ2-3, reads DARVTQTPRHKVTEMGQEVTMRCQPILGHNTVFWYRQTMMQGLELLAYFRNRAPLDDSGMPKDRFSAEMPDATLATLKIQPSEPRDSAVYFCATGTGSTDTQYFGPGTRLTVL.

The chain employs TRBV28 and TRBJ2-6, with D uncertain. CDR3 size: 12 residues. Germline V gene sequence: CDR1 MDHEN, CDR2 SYDVKM. V gave up 6 bases and J gave up 4 bases, with 4 bases separating them. CDR3 nucleotides: TGTGCCAGCAGCCCAGGGGCCAACGTCCTGACTTTC. Amino acids: CASSPGANVLTF. Based on the CDR3 plus reference TRBV28 and TRBJ2-6, the full variable domain is DVKVTQSSRYLVKRTGEKVFLECVQDMDHENMFWYRQDPGLGLRLIYFSYDVKMKEKGDIPEGYSVSREKKERFSLILESASTNQTSMYLCASSPGANVLTFGAGSRLTVL.

Points on this clone: At one end, the junction sequence differs from germline, possibly due to a read error. The chain is built from TRBV7-7 and TRBJ2-7, with 10 bases identical to TRBD2. There are 14 residues in the CDR3. Germline CDR1 SSHAT, CDR2 FNYEAQ (reference sequence). CDR3 sequence reads: CASSLAGGEDEQYF. CDR3 sequence (DNA): TGTGCTAGCAGCTTAGCGGGGGGAGAGGACGAGCAGTACTTC. The full variable domain, with the rest looked up from reference TRBV7-7 and TRBJ2-7, is GAGVSQSPRYKVTKRGQDVTLRCDPISSHATLYWYQQALGQGPEFLTYFNYEAQPDKSGLPSDRFSAERPEGSISTLTIQRTEQRDSAMYRCASSLAGGEDEQYFGPGTRLTVT.

The rearrangement joins TRBV11-2 to TRBJ2-1, with a weak D call TRBD2 (6 bases). Germline V gene lookup returns CDR1 SGHAT and CDR2 FQNNGV. Trimming pared 4 bases from V and 5 bases from J, leaving 18 bases between. The CDR3 sequence is 16 residues long. DNA of the CDR3: TGTGCCAGCAGCTACTTTCCGGGGGTGTCCGACAATGAGCAGTTCTTC. Protein sequence: CASSYFPGVSDNEQFF.

This clone was detected a few times. The chain is built from TRBV5-8 and TRBJ1-5; possible D gene TRBD1, 6 bases. V dropped 2 bases and J dropped 7 bases, with 22 bases sitting between them. The CDR3 contains 17 residues. The V gene's germline CDR1 is SGHTS and CDR2 YDEGEE. As DNA, the CDR3 is TGTGCCAGCAGCTTTAGGGCAGACAGGATCCCCCAACAGCCCCAGCATTTT. Encoded protein: CASSFRADRIPQQPQHF.

This clone came up once. V usage is TRBV5-1 and J usage is TRBJ1-6; D may be TRBD1 (6 bases). Germline CDR1 is SGHRS and CDR2 is YFSETQ. Trimming cost V 4 bases and J 7 bases, with 18 bases left between them. This CDR3 has 16 residues. The CDR3 sequence is CASSVEGGGENSPLHF. Here the CDR3 DNA reads TGCGCCAGCAGCGTCGAAGGGGGAGGGGAGAATTCACCCCTCCACTTT.

The chain carries TRBV5-1 and TRBJ2-3; 13 bases line up with TRBD2. Per the germline V gene, CDR1 is SGHRS and CDR2 is YFSETQ. This CDR3 contains 16 residues. Unmatched junction bases numbered 7, after V lost 4 bases and J lost 5 bases. DNA of the CDR3: TGCGCCAGCAGCGCCGGACTAGCGGGGGAGGTAGATACGCAGTATTTT. Its protein product is CASSAGLAGEVDTQYF.

The rearrangement uses TRBV9 and TRBJ2-5, with 8 bases lining up with TRBD2. This CDR3 is built from 17 residues. Germline assignment: CDR1 SGDLS and CDR2 YYNGEE. V lost 0 bases, J lost 3 bases, and 10 bases stayed unmatched. As DNA, the CDR3 is TGTGCCAGCAGCGTAGCCCCTCCCGGCGGGGGGAAAGAGACCCAGTACTTC. This gives the protein CASSVAPPGGGKETQYF.

The genes are TRBV6-1 and TRBJ2-7; no firm D call. This CDR3 has 14 residues. Germline assignment: CDR1 MNHNS and CDR2 SASEGT. Trimming took off 1 base at V and 3 bases at J, with 10 bases between the two ends. The CDR3 protein is CASSEDRMGYEQYF. The CDR3 nucleotides read TGTGCCAGCAGTGAAGATCGAATGGGCTACGAGCAGTACTTC.

This chain uses TRBV7-9 with TRBJ1-4, with D possibly TRBD1 on 5 matching bases. This CDR3 contains 14 residues. CDR1 is SEHNR and CDR2 is FQNEAQ in the germline V gene (reference sequence). V shed 7 bases and J shed 8 bases, with 17 bases lying between them. In nucleotides, the CDR3 is TGTGCCAGCACCCGAGGGACGGGGCCCGAAAAACTGTTTTTT. It is translated as CASTRGTGPEKLFF.

The rearrangement links TRBV30 to TRBJ2-6; D unclear. Trimming shortened V by 5 bases and J by 3 bases, and 11 bases separated the two germline ends. Germline V gene lookup returns CDR1 GTSNPN and CDR2 SVGIG (reference sequence). This CDR3 is 14 amino acids long. The CDR3: CAWGPGGGANVLTF. In nucleotides, the CDR3 is TGTGCCTGGGGGCCGGGCGGTGGGGCCAACGTCCTGACTTTC.

This chain links TRBV7-2 with TRBJ1-3, with TRBD1 as a possible D gene (5 bases). Trimming pared 5 bases from V and 6 bases from J, leaving 20 bases between. The CDR3 totals 16 residues. CDR1 is SGHTA and CDR2 is FQGNSA in the germline V gene. The DNA of the CDR3 is TGTGCCAGCAGCCAGGGCTTAGAAAGGAGAATAAACACCATATATTTT. As protein: CASSQGLERRINTIYF.

The chain carries TRBV7-5 and TRBJ1-2; the D call in the table, TRBD1, was not verified against the DNA. TRBV7-5 represents a pseudogene. The CDR3 is 13 amino acids. The CDR3 spells CVRKPGVNYGYTF. In DNA, the CDR3 is TGTGTCAGAAAGCCAGGTGTTAACTATGGCTACACCTTC.

This clone came up a few times. V and J are TRBV11-2 and TRBJ2-4; D might be TRBD1 (6 bases). Between the trimmed V and J ends, which lost 5 bases and 2 bases, there was a span of 19 bases. The germline gives CDR1 SGHAT, CDR2 FQNNGV. This CDR3 is built from 17 residues. CDR3: CASSENLPGTTKNIQYF. The DNA for the CDR3 is TGTGCCAGCAGCGAAAATCTTCCGGGGACAACCAAAAACATTCAGTACTTC.

The rearrangement uses TRBV2 and TRBJ2-1; D gene unclear. The CDR3 sequence is 15 residues long. With 7 bases removed from V and 0 bases from J, the gap between germline ends came to 13 bases. Germline V gene data show CDR1 as SNHLY and CDR2 as FYNNEI. For the CDR3, the DNA is TGTGCCAGCAACGTCACCCCTCTCTCCTACAATGAGCAGTTCTTC. Its protein is CASNVTPLSYNEQFF.

The genes are TRBV21-1 and TRBJ1-6. TRBV21-1 is an annotated pseudogene. The CDR3 spans 16 residues. The DNA of the CDR3 is TGTGCCAGCAGCAACCGGATCCCGACCTGGTATTCACCCCTCCACTTT. Protein: CASSNRIPTWYSPLHF.

The V and J genes are TRBV30 and TRBJ2-5; TRBD2 agrees at 15 bases. J gave up 3 bases and V 1 base, and 9 bases lay outside the gene matches. The CDR3 extends over 18 amino acids. Germline V gene lookup returns CDR1 GTSNPN and CDR2 SVGIG (reference sequence). CDR3 region: CAWSGIGTSGGTKETQYF. The CDR3 DNA follows: TGTGCCTGGAGTGGAATCGGGACTAGCGGGGGGACAAAAGAGACCCAGTACTTC.

This chain links TRBV5-1 with TRBJ1-2; D is ambiguous. Germline V gene lookup returns CDR1 SGHRS and CDR2 YFSETQ. This CDR3 comprises 17 residues. Trimming took 0 bases from V and 2 from J, leaving 17 bases between them. CDR3 sequence (DNA): TGCGCCAGCAGCTTGGCACTCCGGACCTCATTCAACTATGGCTACACCTTC. This encodes CASSLALRTSFNYGYTF.

CDR3 loop: CASSVEGGSYNEQFF. CDR3 in DNA: TGTGCCAGCAGCGTAGAGGGGGGATCCTACAATGAGCAGTTCTTC. This chain uses TRBV9 with TRBJ2-1; D possibly matches TRBD1 or TRBD2 (6 bases each). Germline V gene sequence: CDR1 SGDLS, CDR2 YYNGEE. This CDR3 is 15 amino acids long. The V gene lost 0 bases and the J gene lost 1 base, with 8 bases spanning the gap.

The chain recombines TRBV7-2 with TRBJ2-7; D is possibly TRBD1 (5 bases). Deletions cut 2 bases from V and 5 bases from J, with 13 bases between. This CDR3 has 14 amino acids. Germline V gives CDR1 SGHTA, CDR2 FQGNSA. CDR3 region: CASSLNGLQDEQYF. As DNA, the CDR3 is TGTGCCAGCAGCTTAAACGGTCTACAGGACGAGCAGTACTTC.

This sequence joins TRBV4-3 and TRBJ2-7, with 8 bases identical to TRBD1. The CDR3 is made up of 16 amino acids. J was trimmed by 2 bases and V by 0 bases; bases with no gene match: 6. CDR1 and CDR2 from the germline V gene are LGHNA and YSLEER. In nucleotides, the CDR3 is TGCGCCAGCAGCCAAGAAGGCGGGACAGGTCCCTACGAGCAGTACTTC. Protein sequence: CASSQEGGTGPYEQYF.

The rearrangement joins TRBV4-3 to TRBJ2-7, with D maybe TRBD2 (5 bases). The germline V gene has CDR1 LGHNA and CDR2 YSLEER. The CDR3 contains 16 residues. Trimming cost V 0 bases and J 5 bases, with 17 bases left between them. CDR3 in DNA: TGCGCCAGCAGCCAAGAAGGTAATAGCGTAGTGCACGAGCAGTACTTC. It yields the protein CASSQEGNSVVHEQYF.

The rearrangement joins TRBV28 to TRBJ1-5; D remains ambiguous. CDR3 length equals 15 residues. Trimming took 5 bases from V and 2 from J, leaving 13 bases between them. Germline V gene data show CDR1 as MDHEN and CDR2 as SYDVKM. The CDR3 region has the DNA TGTGCCAGCAGTGCGGTGCGGTTGGGCAATCAGCCCCAGCATTTT. It translates to CASSAVRLGNQPQHF.